This T cell receptor beta chain emerged from a study of T cell changes during pregnancy in multiple sclerosis (dated by TCRdb to about 2019). Regarding the complete study: The study looked at changes in the T cell repertoire across pregnancy in women with multiple sclerosis.

The CDR3 measures 16 amino acids from cysteine to phenylalanine. Only the CDR3 DNA is retained, 48 bases long and in frame from the first base. From the germline V gene, CDR1 is SGHRS and CDR2 is YFSETQ. Compared with germline, V lacks 4 bases and J lacks 2 bases; bases without a gene match: 8. Concerning this clone: Its antigen remains undetermined. Base qualities are not recorded, but no much larger clone differs from it by a single base.

Libraries were built with the immunoSEQ multiplex PCR assay. Not all clones reach the TCRdb copy of this immuneACCESS table, which keeps in-frame sequences only. Checked studies attribute under half of the gap to unresolved V genes and leave the rest unexplained. The sample contains some 87,000 clones, 85% to 95% of them found a single time. Of the sample, roughly 3% falls within the top ten clones. The source was peripheral blood, collected in the first trimester of pregnancy. This sequence uses TRBV5-1 and TRBJ2-7; 11 middle bases align to TRBD2. The sequence derives from a female donor with multiple sclerosis, enrolled in a pregnancy study. The CDR3 region reads CASSISGTSGTYEQYF. In nucleotide form, the sequence is TGCGCCAGCAGCATCTCTGGGACTAGCGGTACCTACGAGCAGTACTTC.